Following are 32 T cell receptor beta chains from one sample sequenced in a study of blood T cell repertoires in COVID-19. Sequencing was performed with immunoSEQ multiplex PCR; in TCRdb, only in-frame clones are kept and a portion is missing. The sample shows roughly 330,000 clones, approximately 88% of them seen only once. Input material: peripheral blood. These receptors were taken from a woman in her forties or fifties with active or convalescent COVID-19.

The chain joins TRBV6-5 to TRBJ2-3; D might be TRBD2 (6 bases). The CDR3 spans 16 residues. Germline V CDR1 and CDR2: MNHEY, SVGAGI. V was pared by 4 bases and J by 5 bases, with 19 bases between. The CDR3 DNA sequence: TGTGCCAGCAGTTCCCGAGTGTCGGGAGTGGGAGATACGCAGTATTTT. This translates into CASSSRVSGVGDTQYF.

This chain uses TRBV14 with TRBJ1-1; D is uncertain. This CDR3 spans 14 amino acids. V was pared by 0 bases and J by 11 bases, with 16 bases between. From germline, CDR1 is SGHDN and CDR2 FVKESK. The CDR3 loop is CASSQDLGGSSAFF. Written as DNA, the CDR3 is TGTGCCAGCAGCCAAGATCTAGGAGGGTCGAGCGCTTTCTTT.

The chain combines TRBV27 with TRBJ2-7, with D unclear. This CDR3 is built from 15 residues. Germline CDR1 and CDR2: MNHEY and SMNVEV (reference sequence). Trimming removed 2 bases at V and 1 base at J, with 12 bases between. This CDR3 reads CASSLAGSSSYEQYF. In DNA, the CDR3 is TGTGCCAGCAGTTTAGCAGGCTCCTCTTCCTACGAGCAGTACTTC.

The chain couples TRBV5-5 to TRBJ2-2, with 7 bases lining up with TRBD1. The CDR3 consists of 15 residues. The V and J ends lost 0 bases and 1 base, in that order; junction bases with no gene match: 0. Germline values: CDR1 SGHKS, CDR2 YYEKEE (reference sequence). The CDR3 region has the DNA TGTGCCAGCAGCTTGGGACAGGGGAACACCGGGGAGCTGTTTTTT. Amino acids: CASSLGQGNTGELFF.

This chain links TRBV27 with TRBJ2-2, with TRBD1 matching 7 bases. The CDR3 is 13 residues long. Germline loops: CDR1 MNHEY, CDR2 SMNVEV (reference sequence). V shed 9 bases and J 2 bases; nucleotides not matched to a gene: 3. In DNA, the CDR3 is TGTGCCAGTGGGACAGTAAACACCGGGGAGCTGTTTTTT. It encodes CASGTVNTGELFF.

The rearrangement joins TRBV5-1 to TRBJ2-2; TRBD2 matches at 14 bases. Germline V gene data show CDR1 as SGHRS and CDR2 as YFSETQ. The V segment lost 0 bases and the J segment 2 bases; nucleotides outside the gene matches: 12. The CDR3 is 21 amino acids. CDR3 protein: CASSLGLLGTSGSHNTGELFF. CDR3 DNA: TGCGCCAGCAGCTTGGGTCTTCTTGGGACTAGCGGGAGTCACAACACCGGGGAGCTGTTTTTT.

This clone has more than one count but fewer than ten. The chain combines TRBV5-1 with TRBJ1-1, with D hard to call. The ends were cut back, 2 bases at V and 3 bases at J, with 14 bases in the middle. This CDR3 has 15 amino acids. CDR1 and CDR2 from the germline V gene are SGHRS and YFSETQ. The CDR3 region has the DNA TGCGCCAGCAGCTTATTTGGAGGCGCGGACACTGAAGCTTTCTTT. This translates into CASSLFGGADTEAFF.

The rearrangement joins TRBV4-1 to TRBJ1-2; D is unresolved. The CDR3 is 16 amino acids. Germline values: CDR1 MGHRA, CDR2 YSYEKL. The V and J ends lost 0 bases and 7 bases respectively, with 18 bases between them. The CDR3 region has the DNA TGCGCCAGCAGCCAAGATCAAGGAAAGGAGTCCCGTGGCTACACCTTC. This encodes CASSQDQGKESRGYTF.

This rearrangement joins TRBV19 to TRBJ1-1, with TRBD1 matching over 9 bases. The junction had 10 bases not matched to a gene; V was cut back by 5 bases and J by 0 bases. The CDR3 length is 17 residues. Germline CDR1 LNHDA, CDR2 SQIVND (reference sequence). CDR3 protein: CASSLLQGATMNTEAFF. CDR3 in DNA: TGTGCCAGTAGTCTCTTACAGGGGGCGACTATGAACACTGAAGCTTTCTTT.

The chain links TRBV6-2 or TRBV6-3 to TRBJ2-2; D may be TRBD2 (5 bases). Germline CDR1 and CDR2: MNHEY and SVGEGT. The CDR3 is 16 residues long. The V gene lost 2 bases and the J gene lost 0 bases, with 10 bases spanning the gap. CDR3 DNA: TGTGCCAGCAGTTACAAAGCGGCCTCGAACACCGGGGAGCTGTTTTTT. Residues: CASSYKAASNTGELFF.

This rearrangement joins TRBV4-2 to TRBJ2-3; 10 bases are shared with TRBD1. The CDR3 runs to 19 residues. Germline V gene lookup returns CDR1 LGHNA and CDR2 YNFKEQ. V was pared by 4 bases and J by 3 bases, with 16 bases of the junction left unmatched. The CDR3 here is CASSPSYRGQGWGTDTQYF. The CDR3 coding sequence is TGTGCCAGCAGCCCTTCCTACCGGGGACAGGGGTGGGGGACAGATACGCAGTATTTT.

The chain couples TRBV28 to TRBJ1-2; 8 nucleotides match TRBD1. The trim removed 2 bases at V and 6 bases at J, leaving 5 bases unmatched. Per germline, CDR1 MDHEN and CDR2 SYDVKM. The CDR3 spans 14 residues. Here the CDR3 DNA reads TGTGCCAGCAGTTTAGGGGACAGGAGAAATGGCTACACCTTC. This sequence encodes CASSLGDRRNGYTF.

CDR3 region: CASSNMMPRASGGDGEQFF. The CDR3 coding sequence is TGTGCCAGCAGTAACATGATGCCAAGGGCTAGCGGGGGAGACGGTGAGCAGTTCTTC. The V gene is TRBV6-2 or TRBV6-3, the J gene TRBJ2-1; 10 bases are shared with TRBD2. This CDR3 is built from 19 residues. Trimming took 5 bases from V and 9 from J; bases not matched to a gene: 22. Germline CDR1 and CDR2: MNHEY and SVGEGT.

The chain joins TRBV7-2 to TRBJ1-4; tentative D call: TRBD1 (6 bases). Germline lookup yields CDR1 SGHTA and CDR2 FQGNSA. This CDR3 region has 16 residues. V shed 0 bases and J shed 3 bases, with 11 bases lying between them. As DNA, the CDR3 is TGTGCCAGCAGCTTAGCGCCCACAGGGTCTAATGAAAAACTGTTTTTT. Translation gives CASSLAPTGSNEKLFF. Together with reference TRBV7-2 and TRBJ1-4, the CDR3 gives the full variable domain: GAGVSQSPSNKVTEKGKDVELRCDPISGHTALYWYRQSLGQGLEFLIYFQGNSAPDKSGLPSDRFSAERTGGSVSTLTIQRTQQEDSAVYLCASSLAPTGSNEKLFFGSGTQLSVL.

This clone is a singleton in its sample. V gene TRBV6-5 combines with J gene TRBJ2-7, with D possibly being TRBD1 (8 bases). This CDR3 contains 14 residues. Per germline, CDR1 MNHEY and CDR2 SVGAGI. Trimming removed 2 bases at V and 3 bases at J, with 11 bases between. The CDR3 is CASSYNRGGYEQYF. CDR3 bases: TGTGCCAGCAGTTACAACAGGGGGGGCTACGAGCAGTACTTC.

This clone came up a few times. The chain joins TRBV2 to TRBJ1-3; no clear D gene. The CDR3 consists of 16 residues. V lost 8 bases to trimming and J lost 0 bases, with 17 bases between them. Germline CDR1 reads SNHLY; CDR2 reads FYNNEI. The CDR3 here is CASRGPGRPSGNTIYF. The CDR3 DNA reads TGTGCCAGCCGAGGACCCGGGAGGCCCTCTGGAAACACCATATATTTT.

The rearrangement joins TRBV7-9 to TRBJ2-3; the match to TRBD2 covers 8 bases. The CDR3 extends over 15 amino acids. The junction had 8 bases not matched to a gene; V was cut back by 5 bases and J by 4 bases. CDR1 is SEHNR, CDR2 FQNEAQ, per germline (reference sequence). The CDR3, as DNA: TGTGCCAGCAGCCCCTCGGGGGGGGTGTCAGATACGCAGTATTTT. Protein sequence: CASSPSGGVSDTQYF.

The rearrangement joins TRBV29-1 to TRBJ1-3, with D hard to call. Germline CDR1 SQVTM, CDR2 ANQGSEA. The CDR3 spans 14 residues. The germline V and J ends were trimmed by 6 bases and 0 bases, with 12 bases remaining between them. The CDR3 DNA reads as TGCAGCGTCCAGACAAGAAGCTCTGGAAACACCATATATTTT. It is translated as CSVQTRSSGNTIYF.

The chain couples TRBV19 to TRBJ2-7; 10 bases line up with TRBD2. CDR1 and CDR2 from the germline V gene are LNHDA and SQIVND (reference sequence). After removal of 1 base from V and 3 bases from J, the junction contained 0 bases not matched to a gene. The CDR3 is made up of 14 amino acids. The CDR3 DNA is TGTGCCAGTAGTATAGGGACTAGCGGCTACGAGCAGTACTTC. This translates into CASSIGTSGYEQYF. Using reference TRBV19 and TRBJ2-7 for the parts outside the CDR3, the full variable domain is DGGITQSPKYLFRKEGQNVTLSCEQNLNHDAMYWYRQDPGQGLRLIYYSQIVNDFQKGDIAEGYSVSREKKESFPLTVTSAQKNPTAFYLCASSIGTSGYEQYFGPGTRLTVT.

The V call is TRBV7-9, the J call TRBJ2-3; 7 bases line up with TRBD1. The trim removed 5 bases at V and 1 base at J, leaving 6 bases unmatched. Germline V gene lookup returns CDR1 SEHNR and CDR2 FQNEAQ (reference sequence). The CDR3 has 15 amino acids. CDR3 in DNA: TGTGCCAGCAGCCCAGGACAGGCCCGCACAGATACGCAGTATTTT. Protein product: CASSPGQARTDTQYF.

This chain links TRBV2 with TRBJ2-7; the D gene is possibly TRBD1 (5 bases). The CDR3 runs 16 residues. Germline V lookup: CDR1 SNHLY, CDR2 FYNNEI. V was shortened by 6 bases and J by 4 bases, with 22 bases between the two germline ends. This CDR3 is CASRPRSAGWVYEQYF. The CDR3 DNA reads TGTGCCAGCAGACCGCGGTCCGCAGGGTGGGTGTACGAGCAGTACTTC.

The V call is TRBV30, the J call TRBJ2-2; 10 nucleotides align to TRBD1. With 7 bases clipped from V and 4 bases from J, the junction kept 6 bases outside the gene matches. The CDR3 loop spans 14 amino acids. The germline V gene encodes CDR1 GTSNPN and CDR2 SVGIG (reference sequence). CDR3 region: CALTGGYGTGELFF. In DNA form, the CDR3 reads TGTGCCTTGACAGGGGGCTACGGCACCGGGGAGCTGTTTTTT.

This clone was seen once. The CDR3 sequence: CASSLSIGGQGARVVTQYF. The CDR3 nucleotides are TGTGCCAGCAGCTTATCTATAGGGGGACAGGGGGCTAGAGTAGTCACGCAGTATTTT. The chain employs TRBV7-2 and TRBJ2-3; 12 nucleotides align to TRBD1. The V and J ends lost 2 bases and 9 bases, in that order; junction bases with no gene match: 18. CDR1 and CDR2 from the germline V gene are SGHTA and FQGNSA. The CDR3 consists of 19 residues.

The CDR3 reads CASSQDNYAIYEQYF. CDR3 DNA: TGTGCCAGCAGCCAAGATAACTACGCAATCTACGAGCAGTACTTC. The chain has TRBV14 and TRBJ2-7; no clear D gene. From germline, CDR1 is SGHDN and CDR2 FVKESK. Trimming cost V 0 bases and J 3 bases, with 12 bases left between them. This CDR3 contains 15 residues.

The chain has TRBV7-6 and TRBJ2-3; 12 bases are shared with TRBD2. The V and J ends lost 5 bases and 6 bases, in that order; junction bases with no gene match: 6. Germline V CDR1 and CDR2: SGHVS, FNYEAQ. The CDR3 has 15 amino acids. Written as DNA, the CDR3 is TGTGCCAGCAGCCTAGGACTAGCGGGATCCGATACGCAGTATTTT. Translated: CASSLGLAGSDTQYF.

The chain couples TRBV20-1 to TRBJ2-1; TRBD1 is a possible D gene (6 bases). Looked up from germline, CDR1 is DFQATT and CDR2 is SNEGSKA (reference sequence). The CDR3 is 11 amino acids. V was shortened by 4 bases and J by 13 bases, with 14 bases between the two germline ends. In DNA, the CDR3 is TGCAGTGCTAAGGTGGGGGCCCCCCAGTTCTTC. Residues: CSAKVGAPQFF.

In the case of this clone: An end of the junction does not agree with germline; a read error may underlie this. The chain employs TRBV3-1 (or the pseudogene TRBV3-2) and TRBJ2-3; maybe TRBD2 (6 bases). CDR1 is LGHDT and CDR2 is YNNKEL in the germline V gene (reference sequence). The CDR3 runs to 12 residues. CDR3 nucleotides: TGTGCCAGCAGCCATGAACCGGGACTGCATCGTTTT. Protein: CASSHEPGLHRF.

V gene TRBV9 combines with J gene TRBJ2-7; the D gene is possibly TRBD2 (6 bases). The CDR3 runs 14 residues. Looked up from germline, CDR1 is SGDLS and CDR2 is YYNGEE. The V and J ends lost 3 bases and 0 bases respectively, with 10 bases between them. The CDR3 here is CASSAWDSSYEQYF. In nucleotides, the CDR3 is TGTGCCAGCAGCGCTTGGGACTCCTCCTACGAGCAGTACTTC.

This chain links TRBV6-1 with TRBJ2-7; a possible D gene is TRBD2 (5 bases). From germline, CDR1 is MNHNS and CDR2 SASEGT. The CDR3 totals 15 residues. V shed 1 base and J shed 6 bases, with 16 bases lying between them. The CDR3 spells CASSEGGGRGLEQYF. CDR3 bases: TGTGCCAGCAGTGAAGGGGGTGGGAGAGGGCTCGAGCAGTACTTC.

The gene calls are TRBV5-1 and TRBJ2-2; 10 bases align to TRBD2. The germline CDR1 and CDR2 sequences are SGHRS and YFSETQ. The V gene end was trimmed by 2 bases and the J gene end by 0 bases; junction bases not matched to a gene: 13. The CDR3 extends over 20 amino acids. The CDR3 region has the DNA TGCGCCAGCAGCTTCAGCCTGTTAGCGGGGGGCTTCGCGAACACCGGGGAGCTGTTTTTT. It is translated as CASSFSLLAGGFANTGELFF.

This sequence joins TRBV5-1 and TRBJ2-1; tentatively, D is TRBD2 (5 bases). The V and J ends lost 0 bases and 0 bases respectively, with 13 bases between them. The CDR3 loop spans 17 amino acids. CDR1 is SGHRS and CDR2 is YFSETQ in the germline V gene. The CDR3 sequence: CASSLAGRVNSYNEQFF. In DNA form, the CDR3 reads TGCGCCAGCAGCTTGGCCGGGCGGGTGAACTCCTACAATGAGCAGTTCTTC.

CDR3 DNA: TGTGCCAGCTCGCAGATATTAGCCACTGAAGCTTTCTTT. This sequence encodes CASSQILATEAFF. The J gene is TRBJ1-1, the V gene TRBV18; D is undetermined. The CDR3 is made up of 13 amino acids. Germline V gene lookup returns CDR1 KGHSH and CDR2 LQKENI. Trimming took 6 bases from V and 4 from J, leaving 12 bases between them.